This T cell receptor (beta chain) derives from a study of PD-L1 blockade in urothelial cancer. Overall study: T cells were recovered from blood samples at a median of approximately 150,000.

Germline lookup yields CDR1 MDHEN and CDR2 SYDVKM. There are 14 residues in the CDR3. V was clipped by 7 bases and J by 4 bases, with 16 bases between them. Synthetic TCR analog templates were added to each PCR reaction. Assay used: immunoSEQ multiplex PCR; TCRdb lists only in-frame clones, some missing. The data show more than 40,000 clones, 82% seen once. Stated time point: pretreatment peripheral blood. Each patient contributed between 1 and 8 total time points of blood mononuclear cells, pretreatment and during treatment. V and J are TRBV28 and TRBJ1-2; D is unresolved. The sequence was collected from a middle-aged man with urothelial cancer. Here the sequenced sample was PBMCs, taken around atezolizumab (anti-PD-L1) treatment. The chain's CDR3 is CASTPPRGIYGYTF. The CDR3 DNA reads TGTGCCAGCACGCCCCCCCGAGGGATCTATGGCTACACCTTC.